Shown below are 24 T cell receptor beta chains from a single sample sequenced in a study of blood T cells in healthy people across ages. Primers used in a second PCR of roughly 7 to 12 cycles were a sample-barcoded 5' primer and a J-beta primer mix. TCRdb re-derived calls from the 5' RACE reads in MiXCR, one entry per CDR3 protein. The sample records 780,000 or so distinct CDR3 sequences, approximately 55% being singletons. The sequenced sample consisted of blood. The receptor set was obtained from an elderly man in good health.

The gene calls are TRBV6-6 and TRBJ2-7; D gene uncertain. CDR1 and CDR2 from the germline V gene are MNHNY and SVGAGI (reference sequence). This CDR3 spans 11 amino acids. Trimming pared 10 bases from V and 4 bases from J, leaving 11 bases between. The CDR3 sequence: CATRWGYEQYF. The CDR3 region has the DNA TGTGCCACCAGGTGGGGTTACGAGCAGTACTTC.

The rearrangement joins TRBV10-2 to TRBJ2-7, with D unresolved. This CDR3 comprises 13 residues. V gave up 7 bases and J gave up 4 bases, with 14 bases separating them. Germline values: CDR1 WSHSY, CDR2 SAAADI. CDR3 sequence: CASTVLGGYEQYF. The CDR3 DNA sequence: TGCGCCAGCACGGTTTTAGGTGGATACGAGCAGTACTTC.

As to this clonotype: A much more abundant neighbour one base away suggests this may be a read error. The V gene is TRBV7-2, the J gene TRBJ2-7, with 8 bases identical to TRBD2. Germline lookup yields CDR1 SGHTA and CDR2 FQGNSA. This CDR3 region has 15 residues. The DNA for the CDR3 is TGTGCCGGCAGCTATCGGACTAGCATCATCTACGAGCAGTACTTC. This translates into CAGSYRTSIIYEQYF.

This clonotype was recorded once. The V and J genes are TRBV28 and TRBJ2-3; possible D gene TRBD2, 5 bases. Germline lookup yields CDR1 MDHEN and CDR2 SYDVKM. The V and J ends lost 2 bases and 7 bases respectively, with 10 bases between them. This CDR3 has 13 residues. The CDR3 DNA is TGTGCCAGCAGTTTAGACCCCGGGAATACGCAGTATTTT. The encoded protein is CASSLDPGNTQYF.

The V gene is TRBV20-1, the J gene TRBJ1-4; 9 nucleotides line up with TRBD1. Germline assignment: CDR1 DFQATT and CDR2 SNEGSKA (reference sequence). Trimming at V came to 5 bases and at J to 7 bases, leaving 8 bases not matched to a gene. The CDR3 consists of 14 residues. The CDR3 DNA reads TGCAGTGCTTCTAACAGGGGGCGGATTGAAAAACTGTTTTTT. This gives the protein CSASNRGRIEKLFF.

This clonotype was observed a few times. The chain couples TRBV4-2 to TRBJ2-3; D gene unclear. The V end was cut by 4 bases, the J end by 3 bases, with 11 bases between. Germline lookup yields CDR1 LGHNA and CDR2 YNFKEQ. The CDR3 length is 14 residues. CDR3 in amino acids: CASSLGAATDTQYF. CDR3 in DNA: TGTGCCAGCAGCCTTGGCGCAGCAACAGATACGCAGTATTTT.

The chain employs TRBV11-3 and TRBJ2-7, with D perhaps matching TRBD1 (5 bases). V gave up 0 bases and J gave up 7 bases, with 10 bases separating them. CDR3 size: 13 residues. Germline-derived CDR1 and CDR2 are SGHNT and YENEEA. CDR3 protein: CASSLEGSGEQYF. As DNA, the CDR3 is TGTGCCAGCAGCTTAGAGGGGTCAGGGGAGCAGTACTTC.

This clonotype was seen only a few times. The chain has TRBV7-2 and TRBJ2-7; D unclear. The V and J ends lost 5 bases and 6 bases respectively, with 14 bases between them. CDR3 length: 13 residues. CDR1 is SGHTA, CDR2 FQGNSA, per germline. The CDR3 region has the DNA TGTGCCAGCAGCCCACGCGTGTACGGCGAGCAGTACTTC. Amino acid sequence: CASSPRVYGEQYF.

This clonotype was picked up a small number of times. The genes are TRBV21-1 and TRBJ2-5; TRBD2, the D gene given by the table, was not confirmed from the DNA. TRBV21-1 is marked as a pseudogene. The CDR3 totals 16 residues. The CDR3 DNA reads as TGTGCCAGCAGCAAAAGGGGACTAGCGGAAGTTGAGACCCAGTACTTC. As protein: CASSKRGLAEVETQYF.

This clonotype was counted only a few times. The chain links TRBV10-1 to TRBJ2-3, with a tentative D call TRBD1 (6 bases). The germline V gene encodes CDR1 WNHNN and CDR2 SYGVQD (reference sequence). Trimming took 5 bases from V and 14 from J, leaving 23 bases between them. This CDR3 has 14 amino acids. CDR3 DNA sequence: TGCGCCAGCAGTTCGACAGGTAGCCCCAGATACGCGTATTTT. Its translation is CASSSTGSPRYAYF.

The chain combines TRBV11-2 with TRBJ2-3, with 7 bases matching TRBD2. The CDR3 covers 15 residues. V dropped 4 bases and J dropped 14; count of bases not matched to a gene: 18. Germline values: CDR1 SGHAT, CDR2 FQNNGV. The CDR3 reads CASSSPRGVRRYAYF. CDR3 bases: TGTGCCAGCAGCTCCCCTCGGGGGGTGAGGAGATACGCGTATTTT.

The genes are TRBV7-6 and TRBJ2-1; TRBD2 matches 7 bases. Trimming cost V 1 base and J 6 bases; bases outside gene matches: 12. The CDR3 sequence is 17 residues long. The germline V gene encodes CDR1 SGHVS and CDR2 FNYEAQ. DNA for the CDR3: TGTGCCAGCAGCTTAGTTTGGGGGGGAGAGTGGGGCAATGAGCAGTTCTTC. Its translation is CASSLVWGGEWGNEQFF.

This clonotype was seen only a few times. The chain combines TRBV20-1 with TRBJ2-3; weak D call: TRBD2 (5 bases). V was shortened by 3 bases and J by 6 bases, with 10 bases between the two germline ends. Germline V gene lookup returns CDR1 DFQATT and CDR2 SNEGSKA (reference sequence). The CDR3 consists of 12 residues. CDR3 in amino acids: CSASSDVDTQYF. In DNA form, the CDR3 reads TGCAGTGCTAGTAGCGACGTCGATACGCAGTATTTT.

This clonotype was seen more than once but under ten times. This chain connects TRBV7-9 to TRBJ2-1, with TRBD2 matching 7 bases. The V segment lost 2 bases and the J segment 0 bases; nucleotides outside the gene matches: 1. Germline CDR1 reads SEHNR; CDR2 reads FQNEAQ (reference sequence). The CDR3 runs to 15 residues. CDR3 in amino acids: CASSLREVSYNEQFF. In DNA form, the CDR3 reads TGTGCCAGCAGCTTACGGGAGGTCTCCTACAATGAGCAGTTCTTC. The whole variable domain, remainder taken from reference TRBV7-9 and TRBJ2-1, is DTGVSQNPRHKITKRGQNVTFRCDPISEHNRLYWYRQTLGQGPEFLTYFQNEAQLEKSRLLSDRFSAERPKGSFSTLEIQRTEQGDSAMYLCASSLREVSYNEQFFGPGTRLTVL.

J is TRBJ1-4 and V is TRBV4-1; no reliable D call. Trimming took 5 bases from V and 1 from J, leaving 11 bases between them. The CDR3 spans 15 residues. Germline assignment: CDR1 MGHRA and CDR2 YSYEKL. The CDR3 region is CASSDRYGTNEKLFF. CDR3 bases: TGCGCCAGCAGCGACCGCTACGGAACTAATGAAAAACTGTTTTTT.

This chain connects TRBV4-2 to TRBJ2-3; no definite D call. Germline V CDR1 and CDR2: LGHNA, YNFKEQ. V was trimmed by 6 bases and J by 1 base, leaving 17 bases between them. The CDR3 runs to 16 residues. In DNA form, the CDR3 reads TGTGCCAGCAGTCCCCGGACCACTCGGGGCACAGATACGCAGTATTTT. This codes for CASSPRTTRGTDTQYF.

The rearrangement links TRBV9 to TRBJ2-1; 10 nucleotides line up with TRBD2. The CDR3 extends over 16 amino acids. After removal of 3 bases from V and 0 bases from J, the junction contained 3 bases not matched to a gene. The germline gives CDR1 SGDLS, CDR2 YYNGEE. The CDR3 region is CASSASSGSSYNEQFF. Written as DNA, the CDR3 is TGTGCCAGCAGCGCGTCTAGCGGGAGCTCCTACAATGAGCAGTTCTTC.

The V and J genes are TRBV20-1 and TRBJ2-3; TRBD1 matches at 8 bases. The V gene end was trimmed by 1 base and the J gene end by 3 bases; junction bases not matched to a gene: 6. This CDR3 is built from 15 residues. Germline values: CDR1 DFQATT, CDR2 SNEGSKA (reference sequence). This CDR3 is CSARVRTGQTDTQYF. In DNA, the CDR3 is TGCAGTGCTAGAGTTAGGACAGGGCAGACAGATACGCAGTATTTT.

The count of this clonotype is one. The rearrangement uses TRBV7-9 and TRBJ2-1; 7 bases agree with TRBD1. The better agreement between TRBJ2-7 and the DNA end casts doubt on the J call. The CDR3 spans 16 residues. The V gene's germline CDR1 is SEHNR and CDR2 FQNEAQ (reference sequence). The CDR3: CASSLPKGGTYNEQYF. In nucleotides, the CDR3 is TGTGCCAGCAGCTTACCGAAAGGGGGCACCTACAATGAGCAGTACTTC.

V gene TRBV20-1 combines with J gene TRBJ2-7, with TRBD2 matching 10 bases. The J call could be wrong; TRBJ2-5 is a better fit for the DNA end. CDR3 length: 13 amino acids. Germline CDR1 reads DFQATT; CDR2 reads SNEGSKA (reference sequence). Here the CDR3 DNA reads TGCAGTGCTAGGGGACTAGCGCTGGAGACCCAGTACTTC. Protein: CSARGLALETQYF.

The CDR3 is CASRGGANYGYTF. CDR3 DNA: TGTGCCAGCCGGGGGGGGGCTAACTATGGCTACACCTTC. This chain uses TRBV6-6 with TRBJ1-2; tentative D call: TRBD1 (5 bases). The CDR3 length is 13 residues. From germline, CDR1 is MNHNY and CDR2 SVGAGI (reference sequence). V was shortened by 8 bases and J by 0 bases, with 10 bases between the two germline ends.

The V and J genes are TRBV5-1 and TRBJ2-1; TRBD1 matches at 8 bases. J lost 0 bases, V lost 4 bases, and 12 bases had no gene match. This CDR3 is built from 18 residues. CDR1 is SGHRS and CDR2 is YFSETQ in the germline V gene. The CDR3 sequence: CASSSVRQGISSYNEQFF. Here the CDR3 DNA reads TGCGCCAGCAGCAGTGTAAGACAGGGGATCAGCTCCTACAATGAGCAGTTCTTC.

J is TRBJ2-7 and V is TRBV6-1; TRBD2 matches 7 bases. The CDR3 length is 16 residues. Germline V gene sequence: CDR1 MNHNS, CDR2 SASEGT. The trim removed 6 bases at V and 0 bases at J, leaving 11 bases unmatched. CDR3 nucleotides: TGTGCCAGCAGGGGGGGGATTCAACGTAGCTCCTACGAGCAGTACTTC. Protein sequence: CASRGGIQRSSYEQYF.

This clonotype was recorded a few times. V and J are TRBV28 and TRBJ2-5; tentatively, D is TRBD1 or TRBD2 (5 bases each). In germline, CDR1 is MDHEN, CDR2 SYDVKM. With 4 bases removed from V and 5 bases from J, the gap between germline ends came to 20 bases. This CDR3 is 16 amino acids long. The CDR3 region has the DNA TGTGCCAGCAGTTCCCCCCGGGACCCCTGGGAGGAGACCCAGTACTTC. Its translation is CASSSPRDPWEETQYF.